This TCR beta chain was retrieved from a study of shared clonotypes between healthy human individuals (dated by TCRdb to 2019 to 2021). For the wider study: The cohort included a few men and a couple of women between 18 and 49 years of age. Libraries were prepared and TCR repertoires were sequenced by different laboratories using diverse techniques, in order to increase sequencing depth and limit assay-specific biases. For each donor, three plates each were used for CD4 naive and CD4 memory, two plates were used for CD8 naive, and one plate was used for CD8 memory. Each donor's leukapheresis produced roughly between roughly 0.85 and 9.5 billion PBMCs. Blood TCR repertoires of roughly 5 healthy adults were deeply sequenced to estimate repertoire size and the extent of clonotype sharing between individuals. Overall study results and their limits: The small number of donors limited the genetic and exposure-history diversity represented. Based on pairwise subsampling, the degree of clonotype sharing among donors was expected to be affected by sequencing depth. Approximately 5% of naive CD4, roughly 3.5% of naive CD8, roughly 2.4% of memory CD4, and over 0.35% of memory CD8 clonotypes were shared across a few donors. Compared with non-shared clonotypes, clonotypes shared by all four sorted-subset donors had higher generation probabilities. Only blood was sampled, and tissue TCR repertoires likely differ from those in blood. Even with the large sequencing depth, rarefaction of the sorted-subset datasets indicated that sequencing was incomplete. Larger estimated clonotype richness was generally found for naive subsets than for memory subsets.

Trimming removed 8 bases from V and 3 bases from J, leaving 16 bases between the germline ends. Including the terminal cysteine and phenylalanine, the CDR3 comprises 14 residues. Only the CDR3 portion is preserved as DNA: 42 bases, with reading frame beginning at the first base. For CDR1 and CDR2, the germline V gene (reference sequence) lists MNHEY and SMNVEV. CD8 naive samples were obtained by positive selection for CCR7 among CD45RO-negative cells, yielding a CD45RA+CCR7+ population from which TemRA cells were excluded. Healthy HIV-negative adults with no recently reported acute infections or vaccinations were included as donors. Only Caucasian adults living in Nashville, Tennessee, USA were represented among the donors. Blood was obtained by leukapheresis, after which PBMCs were separated by Ficoll-Histopaque density gradient centrifugation and cryopreserved in liquid nitrogen vapor phase. Analytical flow cytometry was used to check the purity and quantity of each magnetically sorted T cell population. Genomic DNA was isolated from every sorted fraction and measured by UV absorbance on a Nanodrop 2000c.

Concerning this clone itself: Its antigen target is currently unknown. Base qualities are not at hand, and no much larger clone is one base apart.

Using the deep immunoSEQ assay, multiplex PCR amplified TCR CDR3 regions from genomic DNA. For each cell subset, the extracted genomic DNA was distributed evenly across all wells of several immunoSEQ 96-well plates, and each plate served as one replicate. For sorted subsets, about 210 ng of genomic DNA, equivalent to about 30,000 T cell genomes, went into each replicate PCR. The purified libraries were quantified using a Qubit 3.0 fluorometer, sized with a Bioanalyzer 2100, and then quantified again using the KAPA Library Quantification kit. Every immunoSEQ 96-well plate was sequenced on a dedicated single-read 150-cycle Illumina NextSeq 550 flow cell. In the source study's methods: Because the immunoSEQ output included only junctional sequences and no quality scores, the filtering could not be the same as the filtering used for full-length reads. Sequences were annotated with PyIR, a Python wrapper for IgBLAST v1.9, and V/J genes and CDR3 were assigned using IMGT germline references. Reads with weak V/J assignments (E-value above 1e-6), missing CDR3, stop codons, out-of-frame junctions, or ambiguous translated residues were removed. V3J clonotypes were defined as sequences sharing the same inferred V gene, J gene, and CDR3 amino acid sequence. The percentage overlap between two repertoires was calculated by dividing the number of shared unique clonotypes by the size of the smaller repertoire. RTK rarefaction, the Chao1 estimator, and Recon v2.1 estimates of unobserved clonotypes were used to assess repertoire richness. For all TCRbeta clonotypes obtained by the gDNA method from a few donors, generation probabilities were computed with OLGA. Drawn from immuneACCESS, this table holds only the in-frame rearrangements with V and J called that TCRdb kept. Clones are partly lost; checked studies trace under half to an unresolved V gene and leave the rest unexplained. The V and J calls and clone size are taken from that table; D and trimming were inferred from the DNA. This sample comprises around 1,900,000 clones, roughly 93% of them detected only once. Together, the top ten hold about 1.6% of the sample.

The TCR comes from a man in his late teens or twenties in good health. Some clones in this sample may be carry-over from other donors' samples. Rearrangement joined TRBV27 to TRBJ1-1; a confident D gene designation cannot be given. The sequenced material came from naive CD8+ T cells from PBMCs. Taken with the paper, the label for cell subset or site translates to: CD45RA+CCR7+. The CDR3 corresponds to CASCPRIHDTEAFF. The nucleotides are TGTGCCAGCTGCCCCCGGATCCACGACACTGAAGCTTTCTTT.